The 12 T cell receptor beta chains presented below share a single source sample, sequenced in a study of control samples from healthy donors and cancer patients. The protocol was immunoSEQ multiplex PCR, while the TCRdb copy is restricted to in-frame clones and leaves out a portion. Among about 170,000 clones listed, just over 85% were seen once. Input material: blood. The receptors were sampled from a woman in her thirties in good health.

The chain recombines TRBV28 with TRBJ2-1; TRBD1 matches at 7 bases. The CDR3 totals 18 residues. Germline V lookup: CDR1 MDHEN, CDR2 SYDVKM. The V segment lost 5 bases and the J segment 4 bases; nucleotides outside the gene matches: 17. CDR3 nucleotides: TGTGCCAGCAGTCACAAACCAACGACAGGGTGGGGATACAATGAGCAGTTCTTC. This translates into CASSHKPTTGWGYNEQFF.

The CDR3 DNA is TGTGCCAGCAGGTATAACACAGATACGCAGTATTTT. This codes for CASRYNTDTQYF. V and J are TRBV6-5 and TRBJ2-3; D is undetermined. V dropped 6 bases and J dropped 2 bases, with 6 bases sitting between them. Germline CDR1 and CDR2: MNHEY and SVGAGI. The CDR3 runs to 12 residues.

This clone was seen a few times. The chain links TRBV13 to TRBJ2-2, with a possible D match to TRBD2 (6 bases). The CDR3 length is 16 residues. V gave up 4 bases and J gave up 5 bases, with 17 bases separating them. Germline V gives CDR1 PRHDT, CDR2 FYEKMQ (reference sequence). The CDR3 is CASSYTGLWGTGELFF. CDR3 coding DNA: TGTGCCAGCAGCTATACGGGACTCTGGGGTACCGGGGAGCTGTTTTTT.

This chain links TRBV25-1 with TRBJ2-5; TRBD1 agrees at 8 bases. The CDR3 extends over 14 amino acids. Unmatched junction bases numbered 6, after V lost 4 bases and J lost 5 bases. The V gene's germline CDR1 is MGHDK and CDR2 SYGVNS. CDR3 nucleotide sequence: TGTGCCAGCAGTGGAGCCAGGGGGCTGGAGACCCAGTACTTC. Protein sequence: CASSGARGLETQYF.

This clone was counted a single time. DNA of the CDR3: TGCGCCAGCAGCCCCGAACAGGGGGGGGCCTACAATGAGCAGTTCTTC. Its translation: CASSPEQGGAYNEQFF. The chain joins TRBV5-1 to TRBJ2-1, with a tentative D call TRBD1 (8 bases). V was trimmed by 4 bases and J by 2 bases, leaving 16 bases between them. Germline assignment: CDR1 SGHRS and CDR2 YFSETQ. CDR3 length equals 16 residues.

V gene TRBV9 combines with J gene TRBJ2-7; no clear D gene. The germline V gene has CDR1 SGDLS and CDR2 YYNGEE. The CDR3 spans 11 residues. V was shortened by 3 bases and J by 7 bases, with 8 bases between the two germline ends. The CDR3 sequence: CASSGTEEQYF. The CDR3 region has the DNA TGTGCCAGCAGCGGCACTGAGGAGCAGTACTTC.

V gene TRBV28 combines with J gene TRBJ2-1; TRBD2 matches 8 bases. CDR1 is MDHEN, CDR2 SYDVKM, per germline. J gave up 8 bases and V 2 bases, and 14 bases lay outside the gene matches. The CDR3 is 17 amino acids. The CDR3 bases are TGTGCCAGCAGTTTACACAGCGGGAGAGGGGGGTTCTATGAGCAGTTCTTC. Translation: CASSLHSGRGGFYEQFF.

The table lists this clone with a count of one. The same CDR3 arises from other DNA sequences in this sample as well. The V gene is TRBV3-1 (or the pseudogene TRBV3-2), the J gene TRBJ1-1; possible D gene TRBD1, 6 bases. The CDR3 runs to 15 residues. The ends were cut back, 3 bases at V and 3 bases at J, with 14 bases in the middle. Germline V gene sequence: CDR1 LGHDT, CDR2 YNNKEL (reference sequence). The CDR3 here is CASSQGRGGHTEAFF. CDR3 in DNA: TGTGCCAGCAGCCAGGGACGGGGGGGGCACACTGAAGCTTTCTTT.

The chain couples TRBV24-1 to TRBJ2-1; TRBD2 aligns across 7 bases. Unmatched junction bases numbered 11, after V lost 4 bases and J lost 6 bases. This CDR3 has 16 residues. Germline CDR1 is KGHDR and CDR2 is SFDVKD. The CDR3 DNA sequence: TGTGCCACCAGTGACCCCGGGCAGGGAGGGAGCAATGAGCAGTTCTTC. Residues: CATSDPGQGGSNEQFF.

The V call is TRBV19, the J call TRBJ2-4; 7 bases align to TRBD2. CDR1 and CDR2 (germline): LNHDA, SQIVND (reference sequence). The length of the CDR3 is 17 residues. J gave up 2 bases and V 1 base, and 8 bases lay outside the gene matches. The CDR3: CASSIGLAVYSKNIQYF. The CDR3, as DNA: TGTGCCAGTAGTATAGGCCTAGCGGTGTATTCCAAAAACATTCAGTACTTC.

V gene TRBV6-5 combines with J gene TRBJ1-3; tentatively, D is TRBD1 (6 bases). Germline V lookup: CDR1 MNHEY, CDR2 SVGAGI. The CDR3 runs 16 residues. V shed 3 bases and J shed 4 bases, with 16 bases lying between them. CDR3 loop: CASSYSLDRPGNTIYF. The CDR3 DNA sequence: TGTGCCAGCAGTTATTCCCTTGACAGGCCAGGAAACACCATATATTTT.

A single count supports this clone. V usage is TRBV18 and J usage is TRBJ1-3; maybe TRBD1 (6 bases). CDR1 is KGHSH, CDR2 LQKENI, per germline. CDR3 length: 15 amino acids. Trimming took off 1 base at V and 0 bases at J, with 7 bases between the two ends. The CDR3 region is CASSPQGHSGNTIYF. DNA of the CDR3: TGTGCCAGCTCACCACAGGGACACTCTGGAAACACCATATATTTT. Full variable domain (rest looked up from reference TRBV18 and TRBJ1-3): NAGVMQNPRHLVRRRGQEARLRCSPMKGHSHVYWYRQLPEEGLKFMVYLQKENIIDESGMPKERFSAEFPKEGPSILRIQQVVRGDSAAYFCASSPQGHSGNTIYFGEGSWLTVV.